This T cell receptor beta chain was identified in a study of blood T cell repertoires in COVID-19 (dated by TCRdb to about 2020). A note on the overall study: Samples covering the acute and convalescent phases of COVID-19 were provided by collaborators in the United States, Italy and Spain. The material from the prospective study consisted of cDNA or gDNA derived from T cells, B-cell-depleted T cells, or PBMCs. Subjects who had been exposed to COVID-19, were actively infected with it, or had recovered from it provided the deeply sampled blood TCRbeta repertoires that made up the dataset. The repertoires were released in a freely available public database intended as a resource for research on the immune response to SARS-CoV-2. Samples were obtained from the ongoing ImmuneRACE study (first 160 participants) and from over 1,000 subjects provided by 6 global collaborators. A de-identified subject ID, COVID-19 status, age in years and sex were almost always included in the sample metadata. Where available, HLA class I and class II types were obtained from metadata supplied by the sample provider rather than from assay-based typing. The paper's findings and limits, for the study overall: How much clinical and demographic metadata was included differed by source and by participant, and the metadata was provided uncurated.

Each collaborating institution followed its own protocols to collect whole blood in K2EDTA tubes. For TCRbeta analysis, collaborators shipped samples in one of three forms: frozen whole blood, isolated PBMCs, or DNA extracted from either of those sample types. TCRbeta CDR3 regions were amplified from genomic DNA by means of the immunoSEQ Assay, a bias-controlled multiplex PCR. Per the source publication's procedure: The number of nucleated cells in each sample was estimated by amplification of reference gene primers within the assay. To quantify the absolute abundance of each unique TCRbeta CDR3 rearrangement, sequence reads were collapsed and filtered. For each sample, productive Simpson clonality was calculated by taking the square root of Simpson's diversity index across productive rearrangements. TCRdb's version of the immuneACCESS table is confined to in-frame rearrangements and falls short of the full clone set. An unresolved V gene accounts for under half of the shortfall where checked; the remainder is of unknown origin. For V, J and clone size, that table is used; D and trimming come from the DNA. The sample table holds 70,000 to 95,000 clones, of which 85% to 95% were seen once. 3% to 4.5% of the sample belongs to the ten largest clones.

Worth noting for this clone: The specificity of this receptor is unknown. Base quality data are lacking; no much larger clone is found one base away.

The TCR originated in a woman in her forties or fifties in a cohort sampled during active COVID-19. Sequencing input: peripheral blood.

The encoded CDR3 is CASRPSGRGGYNEQFF. The nucleotide sequence reads TGTGCCAGCAGACCATCCGGGCGGGGGGGTTACAATGAGCAGTTCTTC. The chain is encoded by TRBV6-6 joined to TRBJ2-1; 9 middle bases align to TRBD2. Looking up the germline V gene (reference sequence) yields CDR1 MNHNY and CDR2 SVGAGI. Including the terminal cysteine and phenylalanine, the CDR3 comprises 16 residues. CDR3 DNA is the only sequence kept; it has 48 bases, read in frame from the first base. The germline V end is reduced by 6 bases and the J end by 4 bases; junction bases left unmatched: 10.